One and the same sample provided the 28 T cell receptor beta chains below, sequenced in a study of tumor-infiltrating lymphocytes in localized non-small cell lung cancer. TCRdb keeps only in-frame clones here, not all; method: immunoSEQ multiplex PCR. The repertoire holds 13,000 to 15,000 clones, nearly 70% seen once, with about 20% in the top ten. The sample was uninvolved lung tissue not adjacent to the tumor. These receptor sequences come from a human donor with non-small cell lung cancer.

Within the sample, this clone is medium-sized (0.01 to 0.1%). J is TRBJ1-1 and V is TRBV10-2; 8 nucleotides match TRBD1. Germline values: CDR1 WSHSY, CDR2 SAAADI. The CDR3 runs 13 residues. V was pared by 7 bases and J by 6 bases, with 7 bases of the junction left unmatched. The CDR3, as DNA: TGCGCCAGCACCACAGCAGGGGGCTCTGAAGCTTTCTTT. Its translation: CASTTAGGSEAFF.

J is TRBJ1-5 and V is TRBV6-5, with D possibly TRBD1 on 6 matching bases. The ends were cut back, 5 bases at V and 2 bases at J, with 13 bases in the middle. The length of the CDR3 is 15 residues. Germline CDR1 MNHEY, CDR2 SVGAGI. CDR3 nucleotides: TGTGCCAGCAGTCGACAGGAAGGGGGCAATCAGCCCCAGCATTTT. Amino acid sequence: CASSRQEGGNQPQHF.

This rearrangement joins TRBV5-1 to TRBJ1-1, with D possibly matching TRBD1 (6 bases). CDR1 and CDR2 from the germline V gene are SGHRS and YFSETQ. V lost 2 bases and J lost 3, with 11 bases in between. The CDR3 has 14 residues. DNA for the CDR3: TGCGCCAGCAGCTTACAGGGCACGGACACTGAAGCTTTCTTT. Amino acid sequence: CASSLQGTDTEAFF.

This clone qualifies as large. This chain uses TRBV5-6 with TRBJ2-7; 7 bases match TRBD2. From germline, CDR1 is SGHDT and CDR2 YYEEEE. The V and J ends lost 0 bases and 0 bases, in that order; junction bases with no gene match: 6. This CDR3 contains 16 residues. The CDR3 spells CASSLELAGLSYEQYF. In nucleotides, the CDR3 is TGTGCCAGCAGCTTGGAATTAGCGGGCCTCTCCTACGAGCAGTACTTC.

The chain has TRBV2 and TRBJ2-3; 7 positions agree with TRBD2. The CDR3 runs to 12 residues. J lost 5 bases, V lost 8 bases, and 4 bases had no gene match. Germline loops: CDR1 SNHLY, CDR2 FYNNEI. The CDR3 sequence is CASESGGDTQYF. The CDR3, as DNA: TGTGCCAGCGAGTCGGGGGGAGATACGCAGTATTTT.

This clone showed up just once. The V call is TRBV27, the J call TRBJ2-7, with TRBD1 as a possible D gene (5 bases). CDR3 length: 14 residues. V lost 6 bases and J 2 bases, leaving 14 bases between the germline ends. Germline V lookup: CDR1 MNHEY, CDR2 SMNVEV (reference sequence). CDR3 residues: CASRPRQLAYEQYF. CDR3 DNA: TGTGCCAGCAGACCTCGACAGTTGGCCTACGAGCAGTACTTC.

This clone was observed a few times. The V gene is TRBV30, the J gene TRBJ2-1, with D tentatively TRBD2 (5 bases). Per germline, CDR1 GTSNPN and CDR2 SVGIG (reference sequence). The CDR3 loop spans 13 amino acids. Trimming shortened V by 3 bases and J by 10 bases, and 16 bases separated the two germline ends. The CDR3 reads CAWRVMTGKEQFF. CDR3 nucleotide sequence: TGTGCCTGGAGGGTCATGACCGGGAAAGAGCAGTTCTTC.

This chain connects TRBV4-1 to TRBJ2-1; 10 nucleotides align to TRBD2. V trimming: 1 base; J trimming: 3 bases; junction bases outside the gene matches: 6. The germline V gene has CDR1 MGHRA and CDR2 YSYEKL. The CDR3 is 17 amino acids. The CDR3 spells CASSQAPSSGSYNEQFF. The CDR3 DNA is TGCGCCAGCAGCCAAGCACCCTCTAGCGGGAGCTACAATGAGCAGTTCTTC.

This clone was recorded once. The chain has TRBV30 and TRBJ1-1; D remains ambiguous. Germline CDR1 reads GTSNPN; CDR2 reads SVGIG (reference sequence). The V end was cut by 4 bases, the J end by 6 bases, with 9 bases between. This CDR3 spans 11 amino acids. The CDR3 coding sequence is TGTGCCTGGACGGGCCGCGCTGAAGCTTTCTTT. It is translated as CAWTGRAEAFF. The full variable domain, with the rest looked up from reference TRBV30 and TRBJ1-1, is SQTIHQWPATLVQPVGSPLSLECTVEGTSNPNLYWYRQAAGRGLQLLFYSVGIGQISSEVPQNLSASRPQDRQFILSSKKLLLSDSGFYLCAWTGRAEAFFGQGTRLTVV.

CDR3 bases: TGTGCCAGCAGTGAAGCCAACAGGGGGACCTACGAGCAGTACTTC. Its translation is CASSEANRGTYEQYF. The chain joins TRBV25-1 to TRBJ2-7; 8 bases fit TRBD1. V shed 2 bases, J shed 2 bases, and the junction held 5 bases outside the gene matches. Germline V gene data show CDR1 as MGHDK and CDR2 as SYGVNS. This CDR3 contains 15 residues.

V and J are TRBV2 and TRBJ2-7; TRBD2 might be the D (6 bases). The CDR3 has 14 amino acids. Germline loops: CDR1 SNHLY, CDR2 FYNNEI. V was pared by 9 bases and J by 5 bases, with 20 bases between. In DNA form, the CDR3 reads TGTGCCAGTGATCCGCAGGGCGGGAATGACGAGCAGTACTTC. It codes for CASDPQGGNDEQYF.

The V and J genes are TRBV7-6 and TRBJ2-5; TRBD1 or TRBD2 may be the D gene (5 bases each). The CDR3 has 13 amino acids. Trimming cost V 2 bases and J 5 bases, with 9 bases left between them. Germline V CDR1 and CDR2: SGHVS, FNYEAQ. The CDR3 loop reads CASSLRGGETQYF. Written as DNA, the CDR3 is TGTGCCAGCAGCTTACGGGGCGGGGAGACCCAGTACTTC.

In this sample, this clone is medium-sized. The CDR3 loop reads CASSIPSNYGYTF. The CDR3, as DNA: TGTGCCAGTAGTATACCATCTAACTATGGCTACACCTTC. The chain carries TRBV19 and TRBJ1-2; D call uncertain. V lost 2 bases and J 0 bases, leaving 4 bases between the germline ends. The CDR3 length is 13 residues. Germline CDR1 reads LNHDA; CDR2 reads SQIVND (reference sequence).

The rearrangement uses TRBV5-1 and TRBJ2-2; the D is unclear. V shed 0 bases and J shed 4 bases, with 7 bases lying between them. CDR3 length equals 14 residues. Germline CDR1 is SGHRS and CDR2 is YFSETQ. The CDR3 reads CASSLDYSTGELFF. The CDR3 coding sequence is TGCGCCAGCAGCTTGGATTATAGCACCGGGGAGCTGTTTTTT.

The rearrangement uses TRBV4-3 and TRBJ2-7, with a tentative D call TRBD1 (6 bases). With 4 bases removed from V and 2 bases from J, the gap between germline ends came to 15 bases. The length of the CDR3 is 15 residues. CDR1 LGHNA and CDR2 YSLEER come from the germline V gene. CDR3 sequence reads: CASSLGQGSPYEQYF. The CDR3 bases are TGCGCCAGCAGCCTGGGCCAGGGGAGTCCCTACGAGCAGTACTTC.

V gene TRBV30 combines with J gene TRBJ1-3; D unclear. The CDR3 sequence is 14 residues long. The germline gives CDR1 GTSNPN, CDR2 SVGIG (reference sequence). V was clipped by 0 bases and J by 5 bases, with 11 bases between them. CDR3 amino acids: CAWSVSEGRNTIYF. The CDR3 nucleotides read TGTGCCTGGAGTGTTTCCGAGGGCAGAAACACCATATATTTT. Supplemented by reference TRBV30 and TRBJ1-3, the full variable domain reads SQTIHQWPATLVQPVGSPLSLECTVEGTSNPNLYWYRQAAGRGLQLLFYSVGIGQISSEVPQNLSASRPQDRQFILSSKKLLLSDSGFYLCAWSVSEGRNTIYFGEGSWLTVV.

The chain uses TRBV10-3 and TRBJ1-5, with 7 bases aligning to TRBD1. V lost 9 bases to trimming and J lost 4 bases; unmatched junction nucleotides: 9. This CDR3 spans 14 amino acids. Per germline, CDR1 ENHRY and CDR2 SYGVKD. In DNA form, the CDR3 reads TGTGCCATAGGGGGCGCGAAGGAAAATCAGCCCCAGCATTTT. Protein product: CAIGGAKENQPQHF.

This clone has more than one count but fewer than ten. The rearrangement joins TRBV27 to TRBJ2-7; TRBD1 aligns across 12 bases. This CDR3 is built from 15 residues. Germline CDR1 is MNHEY and CDR2 is SMNVEV (reference sequence). J lost 9 bases, V lost 2 bases, and 8 bases had no gene match. The CDR3 loop reads CASSLTGTGGAGQYF. In DNA, the CDR3 is TGTGCCAGCAGTTTAACCGGGACAGGGGGCGCAGGGCAGTACTTC.

The chain recombines TRBV28 with TRBJ1-5; no clear D. The CDR3 loop spans 18 amino acids. From germline, CDR1 is MDHEN and CDR2 SYDVKM. Trimming stripped 6 bases from V and 1 base from J, with 22 bases between. The CDR3 region is CASRLGILVQASNQPQHF. The CDR3 DNA reads as TGTGCCAGCAGACTGGGGATCCTTGTTCAGGCGAGCAATCAGCCCCAGCATTTT. Variable domain in full (rest from reference TRBV28 and TRBJ1-5): DVKVTQSSRYLVKRTGEKVFLECVQDMDHENMFWYRQDPGLGLRLIYFSYDVKMKEKGDIPEGYSVSREKKERFSLILESASTNQTSMYLCASRLGILVQASNQPQHFGDGTRLSIL.

The chain is built from TRBV6-6 and TRBJ1-2; 8 bases match TRBD1. The CDR3 is 15 amino acids. V shed 5 bases, J shed 2 bases, and the junction held 7 bases outside the gene matches. Germline CDR1 is MNHNY and CDR2 is SVGAGI (reference sequence). The CDR3 nucleotides are TGTGCCAGCAGTAACCGGGACAGGCTAAACTATGGCTACACCTTC. This gives the protein CASSNRDRLNYGYTF.

This clone appeared once. This chain joins TRBV6-6 and TRBJ2-1, with TRBD2 as a possible D gene (5 bases). Trimming took 4 bases from V and 4 from J, leaving 14 bases between them. This CDR3 has 15 amino acids. Germline V lookup: CDR1 MNHNY, CDR2 SVGAGI (reference sequence). CDR3 protein: CASSSPAAQYNEQFF. The CDR3 coding sequence is TGTGCCAGCAGTTCTCCAGCGGCCCAGTACAATGAGCAGTTCTTC.

This chain links TRBV6-1 with TRBJ2-3; TRBD1 agrees at 9 bases. This CDR3 is built from 14 residues. Germline CDR1 MNHNS, CDR2 SASEGT. J gave up 6 bases and V 6 bases, and 7 bases lay outside the gene matches. CDR3 coding DNA: TGTGCCAGCAGCAGACAGGGGGGTGAGGATACGCAGTATTTT. It encodes CASSRQGGEDTQYF.

Comments on this clone: Additional DNA sequences in this sample encode the identical CDR3. The chain couples TRBV28 to TRBJ2-7; 11 nucleotides align to TRBD2. CDR1 MDHEN and CDR2 SYDVKM come from the germline V gene. This CDR3 is 15 amino acids long. The V and J ends lost 4 bases and 4 bases, in that order; junction bases with no gene match: 6. CDR3 loop: CASSSTSGRTYEQYF. CDR3 bases: TGTGCCAGCAGTTCCACTAGCGGGAGAACGTACGAGCAGTACTTC.

This chain links TRBV28 with TRBJ1-2; no firm D call. Germline-derived CDR1 and CDR2 are MDHEN and SYDVKM. The CDR3 runs 13 residues. The ends were cut back, 2 bases at V and 0 bases at J, with 4 bases in the middle. CDR3 sequence (DNA): TGTGCCAGCAGTTTACCCTCTAACTATGGCTACACCTTC. It encodes CASSLPSNYGYTF.

A single count supports this clone. The J gene is TRBJ1-6, the V gene TRBV11-2, with D possibly TRBD1 on 5 matching bases. Germline values: CDR1 SGHAT, CDR2 FQNNGV. Between the trimmed V and J ends, which lost 2 bases and 14 bases, there was a span of 16 bases. This CDR3 region has 14 residues. Here the CDR3 reads CASSLRDSTGTLHF. The CDR3 DNA reads TGTGCCAGCAGCTTAAGGGACTCCACGGGGACCCTCCACTTT. Full variable domain (missing parts from reference TRBV11-2 and TRBJ1-6): EAGVAQSPRYKIIEKRQSVAFWCNPISGHATLYWYQQILGQGPKLLIQFQNNGVVDDSQLPKDRFSAERLKGVDSTLKIQPAKLEDSAVYLCASSLRDSTGTLHFGNGTRLTVT.

This rearrangement joins TRBV25-1 to TRBJ2-1; 9 bases line up with TRBD1. V dropped 2 bases and J dropped 5; count of bases not matched to a gene: 13. CDR3 size: 18 residues. Germline CDR1 MGHDK, CDR2 SYGVNS. For the CDR3, the DNA is TGTGCCAGCAGTGAAGGGACAGGGACACGCCCGAGTAACAATGAGCAGTTCTTC. Translating gives CASSEGTGTRPSNNEQFF.

V and J are TRBV30 and TRBJ2-2; 9 nucleotides align to TRBD2. This CDR3 comprises 15 residues. Germline assignment: CDR1 GTSNPN and CDR2 SVGIG (reference sequence). V shed 2 bases and J 5 bases; nucleotides not matched to a gene: 6. CDR3 bases: TGTGCCTGGAGTATAAGCGGGAGGTTAACCGGGGAGCTGTTTTTT. Amino acids: CAWSISGRLTGELFF.

In its sample, this clone was seen a few times. The V and J genes are TRBV28 and TRBJ1-1; 9 nucleotides match TRBD1. The germline V gene encodes CDR1 MDHEN and CDR2 SYDVKM. The CDR3 loop spans 11 amino acids. J gave up 8 bases and V 8 bases, and 3 bases lay outside the gene matches. The CDR3 region is CASSGTGEAFF. CDR3 coding DNA: TGTGCCAGCTCCGGGACAGGGGAAGCTTTCTTT.